These 22 T cell receptor beta chains were all obtained from the same sample, sequenced in a study of CD8+ T cells in alopecia areata. As for treatment: oral pan-JAK inhibitor, 5-10 mg twice daily. TCR sequencing used cDNA made by reverse transcription of extracted RNA. TCRdb's table, derived via immunoSEQ multiplex PCR, lists solely in-frame clones and lacks some. This repertoire shows hundreds of thousands of clones, over 45% found once; its top ten account for 0.93%. This specimen was CD4+ T cells sorted from blood, taken around week 52, from a patient treated with tofacitinib. These receptors came from a human donor with alopecia areata.

To note about this clone: Other DNA sequences in the sample encode the same CDR3. This chain connects TRBV6-5 to TRBJ1-6; no firm D call. CDR3 length: 16 residues. From germline, CDR1 is MNHEY and CDR2 SVGAGI. V shed 0 bases and J shed 0 bases, with 6 bases lying between them. The DNA for the CDR3 is TGTGCCAGCAGTTACTCAGGGAGCTCCTATAATTCACCCCTCCACTTT. Translated, it gives CASSYSGSSYNSPLHF.

The genes are TRBV29-1 and TRBJ2-7; the D gene is possibly TRBD1 (6 bases). CDR3 size: 14 residues. Germline V gene lookup returns CDR1 SQVTM and CDR2 ANQGSEA. V lost 4 bases and J lost 4, with 17 bases in between. The CDR3 reads CSVVQGQRPYEQYF. As DNA, the CDR3 is TGCAGCGTTGTTCAAGGACAGAGACCATACGAGCAGTACTTC.

The chain couples TRBV7-8 to TRBJ2-1; D unclear. Trimming took 1 base from V and 6 from J, leaving 10 bases between them. CDR3 size: 14 residues. Germline loops: CDR1 SGHVS, CDR2 FQNEAQ. CDR3 protein: CASSLGGQSNEQFF. The CDR3 DNA follows: TGTGCCAGCAGCTTAGGTGGGCAGTCCAATGAGCAGTTCTTC.

This chain uses TRBV7-3 with TRBJ2-4; D may be TRBD1 (5 bases). The CDR3 covers 15 residues. V lost 5 bases, J lost 1 base, and 12 bases lay in between. The germline V gene encodes CDR1 SGHTA and CDR2 FQGTGA. CDR3 amino acids: CASSLGSGAKNIQYF. DNA of the CDR3: TGTGCCAGCAGCCTAGGCTCAGGGGCCAAAAACATTCAGTACTTC.

The rearrangement links TRBV5-1 to TRBJ2-1; possibly TRBD2 for D (5 bases). V was cut by 6 bases and J by 0 bases, with 10 bases left in between. CDR1 is SGHRS and CDR2 is YFSETQ in the germline V gene. The CDR3 spans 14 residues. This CDR3 is CASTHSGSYNEQFF. The CDR3 coding sequence is TGCGCCAGCACTCACAGCGGCTCCTACAATGAGCAGTTCTTC.

This clone is a singleton in its sample. The chain uses TRBV15 and TRBJ1-4, with 8 positions matching TRBD1. The CDR3 consists of 13 residues. With 10 bases clipped from V and 7 bases from J, the junction kept 8 bases outside the gene matches. Germline-derived CDR1 and CDR2 are LNHNV and YYDKDF (reference sequence). The CDR3: CAIRNRGTEKLFF. The CDR3 DNA reads as TGTGCCATCAGGAACAGGGGGACTGAAAAACTGTTTTTT.

The rearrangement joins TRBV25-1 to TRBJ1-2, with D possibly TRBD1 on 6 matching bases. The germline V and J ends were trimmed by 8 bases and 8 bases, with 15 bases remaining between them. The germline CDR1 and CDR2 sequences are MGHDK and SYGVNS. The CDR3 spans 12 residues. The DNA for the CDR3 is TGTGCCAGCGCCGGACAGCCCAGGGGCTACACCTTC. Its protein is CASAGQPRGYTF.

This rearrangement joins TRBV30 to TRBJ2-6; D perhaps matches TRBD1 (5 bases). Between the trimmed V and J ends, which lost 4 bases and 3 bases, there was a span of 10 bases. This CDR3 spans 14 amino acids. CDR1 and CDR2 (germline): GTSNPN, SVGIG (reference sequence). The CDR3 DNA sequence: TGTGCCTGGAAACCAGGGAATGGGGCCAACGTCCTGACTTTC. Protein sequence: CAWKPGNGANVLTF.

V is TRBV29-1 and J is TRBJ1-1, with D possibly TRBD1 on 6 matching bases. The V end lost 0 bases, the J end lost 5 bases, and 10 bases lay between the germline ends. This CDR3 spans 13 amino acids. Germline V gene lookup returns CDR1 SQVTM and CDR2 ANQGSEA. The CDR3 sequence: CSVEEGARTEAFF. CDR3 DNA: TGCAGCGTTGAAGAGGGGGCGCGGACTGAAGCTTTCTTT.

V gene TRBV10-1 combines with J gene TRBJ2-7; a possible D gene is TRBD1 (6 bases). The ends were cut back, 3 bases at V and 4 bases at J, with 7 bases in the middle. CDR1 WNHNN and CDR2 SYGVQD come from the germline V gene (reference sequence). CDR3 length equals 12 residues. The CDR3: CASSEQGYEQYF. In DNA form, the CDR3 reads TGCGCCAGCAGTGAACAGGGTTACGAGCAGTACTTC.

The V and J genes are TRBV5-1 and TRBJ2-3; D possibly corresponds to TRBD2 (5 bases). Per the germline V gene, CDR1 is SGHRS and CDR2 is YFSETQ. V shed 0 bases and J shed 0 bases, with 20 bases lying between them. The CDR3 sequence is 19 residues long. CDR3 loop: CASSLVGGGLAHSTDTQYF. Written as DNA, the CDR3 is TGCGCCAGCAGCTTGGTCGGCGGAGGATTGGCACATAGCACAGATACGCAGTATTTT. Based on the CDR3 plus reference TRBV5-1 and TRBJ2-3, the full variable domain is KAGVTQTPRYLIKTRGQQVTLSCSPISGHRSVSWYQQTPGQGLQFLFEYFSETQRNKGNFPGRFSGRQFSNSRSEMNVSTLELGDSALYLCASSLVGGGLAHSTDTQYFGPGTRLTVL.

V and J are TRBV30 and TRBJ2-7; 7 nucleotides match TRBD2. Germline CDR1 and CDR2: GTSNPN and SVGIG (reference sequence). The CDR3 is 14 amino acids. V trimming: 3 bases; J trimming: 4 bases; junction bases outside the gene matches: 9. The CDR3 is CAWRRAGGNYEQYF. CDR3 in DNA: TGTGCCTGGAGACGGGCCGGGGGGAATTACGAGCAGTACTTC. The full variable domain, in which reference TRBV30 and TRBJ2-7 provide the parts outside the CDR3, is SQTIHQWPATLVQPVGSPLSLECTVEGTSNPNLYWYRQAAGRGLQLLFYSVGIGQISSEVPQNLSASRPQDRQFILSSKKLLLSDSGFYLCAWRRAGGNYEQYFGPGTRLTVT.

This clone was seen only a few times. The chain is built from TRBV10-3 and TRBJ2-1; 7 nucleotides match TRBD1. V shed 7 bases, J shed 6 bases, and the junction held 18 bases outside the gene matches. Germline CDR1 and CDR2: ENHRY and SYGVKD. The CDR3 covers 17 residues. The CDR3 loop reads CAITRQGMGLDSNEQFF. The CDR3 DNA is TGTGCCATCACCCGACAGGGAATGGGTTTGGACAGCAATGAGCAGTTCTTC.

The V and J genes are TRBV5-1 and TRBJ2-4; D possibly corresponds to TRBD2 (6 bases). The CDR3 extends over 15 amino acids. The germline V gene has CDR1 SGHRS and CDR2 YFSETQ. V was cut by 0 bases and J by 11 bases, with 18 bases left in between. CDR3 DNA sequence: TGCGCCAGCAGCTTGGATCGGGGGAGTCACGGGGTTCAGTACTTC. Its translation is CASSLDRGSHGVQYF.

This chain links TRBV5-4 with TRBJ2-5; 10 bases are a match to TRBD1. The length of the CDR3 is 13 residues. CDR1 and CDR2 (germline): SGHNT, YYREEE (reference sequence). J lost 4 bases, V lost 3 bases, and 0 bases had no gene match. CDR3 coding DNA: TGTGCCAGCAGCTGGGACAGGGGAGAGACCCAGTACTTC. It yields the protein CASSWDRGETQYF.

This chain links TRBV13 with TRBJ2-2, with D perhaps TRBD1 (5 bases). V dropped 5 bases and J dropped 5 bases, with 12 bases sitting between them. Per the germline V gene, CDR1 is PRHDT and CDR2 is FYEKMQ (reference sequence). The CDR3 length is 14 residues. The CDR3, as DNA: TGTGCCAGCAGCCAAGGGTCAGGGACCGGGGAGCTGTTTTTT. This codes for CASSQGSGTGELFF.

CDR3 in DNA: TGCGCCAGCAGCCACCTCCGGGATTCACCCCTCCACTTT. Its translation is CASSHLRDSPLHF. The chain joins TRBV4-3 to TRBJ1-6, with unresolved D. The CDR3 is made up of 13 amino acids. Germline V gene sequence: CDR1 LGHNA, CDR2 YSLEER. V lost 3 bases to trimming and J lost 8 bases, with 8 bases between them.

The V gene is TRBV29-1, the J gene TRBJ1-1; possibly TRBD1 for D (5 bases). Trimming took 4 bases from V and 4 from J, leaving 16 bases between them. The CDR3 is 14 residues long. In germline, CDR1 is SQVTM, CDR2 ANQGSEA. CDR3 coding DNA: TGCAGCGTTGTTATCGCGTTTGGGGGCACTGAAGCTTTCTTT. It encodes CSVVIAFGGTEAFF.

This clone was found once. The CDR3 sequence is CASSGREGIGYTF. In DNA, the CDR3 is TGCGCCAGCAGCGGCAGGGAAGGGATCGGCTACACCTTC. This rearrangement joins TRBV5-1 to TRBJ1-2; D might be TRBD1 (5 bases). With 4 bases removed from V and 8 bases from J, the gap between germline ends came to 15 bases. Germline values: CDR1 SGHRS, CDR2 YFSETQ. CDR3 size: 13 residues.

This clone has just one count. The gene calls are TRBV4-3 and TRBJ1-5; D gene unclear. Between the trimmed V and J ends, which lost 4 bases and 7 bases, there was a span of 14 bases. Looked up from germline, CDR1 is LGHNA and CDR2 is YSLEER. The CDR3 extends over 14 amino acids. The CDR3 protein is CASSLEVRGQPQHF. CDR3 DNA sequence: TGCGCCAGCAGCCTCGAAGTCCGTGGCCAGCCCCAGCATTTT.

V gene TRBV27 combines with J gene TRBJ1-2; 10 bases map to TRBD1. V lost 5 bases to trimming and J lost 4 bases; unmatched junction nucleotides: 10. CDR3 length: 16 residues. Germline CDR1 reads MNHEY; CDR2 reads SMNVEV (reference sequence). The CDR3, as DNA: TGTGCCAGCAGTACCCTAGACAGGGGGCTTGGCTATGGCTACACCTTC. This codes for CASSTLDRGLGYGYTF.

The chain combines TRBV29-1 with TRBJ2-3; a weak D match, TRBD1 (6 bases). This CDR3 is 16 amino acids long. V dropped 0 bases and J dropped 1 base, with 14 bases sitting between them. CDR1 is SQVTM and CDR2 is ANQGSEA in the germline V gene. The CDR3 sequence: CSVEDGEGDRTDTQYF. In DNA form, the CDR3 reads TGCAGCGTTGAAGACGGAGAGGGGGATCGCACAGATACGCAGTATTTT.